In this sample, the clone carrying this T cell receptor (beta chain) turned up once. Its target is unknown. V shed 6 bases and J shed 3 bases, with 12 bases lying between them. Germline CDR1 and CDR2: MNHEY and SMNVEV (reference sequence). The CDR3 sequence is 13 residues long. Use of 60 Vbeta and 13 Jbeta primers characterized the PCR. The protocol was immunoSEQ multiplex PCR, while the TCRdb copy is restricted to in-frame clones and leaves out a portion. The sample has about 120,000 clones; about 80% are singletons. This specimen comes from a study of cytomegalovirus exposure and HLA in healthy donors. Study conclusions and caveats: What TCR beta sequences reportedly achieved was accurate prediction of HLA-A and HLA-B alleles in most subjects.

The origin of this receptor is a female donor in good health and CMV-seropositive. The V call is TRBV27, the J call TRBJ2-7; TRBD1 might be the D (5 bases). Sample: PBMCs. In nucleotides, the CDR3 is TGTGCCAGCAGCATAAGGCAGGGCTACGAGCAGTACTTC. Its translation is CASSIRQGYEQYF.